This entry features one T cell receptor (beta chain) sequence. In this sample, this clonotype turned up a few times. Its binding antigen is unknown. One base away there is no much larger clone; base qualities are not given. The germline V gene encodes CDR1 SNHLY and CDR2 FYNNEI. V lost 4 bases and J lost 12 bases; the stretch between them is 13 bases long. From the cysteine up to the phenylalanine, the CDR3 has a length of 12 residues. Of all the DNA, just the CDR3 is kept, 36 bases in frame from base 1. Donors were about 36 systemically healthy Caucasian individuals from Russia aged roughly 6 to 95 years. Each donor gave around 9 milliliters of peripheral blood, collected into EDTA-treated Vacutainer tubes. Ficoll-Paque density-gradient centrifugation was used to isolate PBMCs, with at least 6 million obtained per sample. Total RNA was extracted from PBMCs with Trizol reagent, with at least 5 micrograms obtained per sample. The percentages of naive CD45RAhigh/CD27high T cells were determined by flow cytometry on a PBMC aliquot from every donor.

The method was 5' RACE. Sequencing was performed on an Illumina HiSeq 2500. A second PCR of about 7 to 12 cycles was run with a J-beta primer mix and a sample-barcoded 5' primer. A template-switch 5' adaptor carrying 12 random nucleotides introduced a unique molecular identifier onto each TCR beta cDNA molecule. At least 2.5 million CDR3-containing paired-end reads were obtained from each sample. The Mint cDNA synthesis kit, primed by a TRBC-specific oligonucleotide, was used to synthesize first-strand cDNA from all RNA. Following uracil-DNA glycosylase treatment, all cDNA underwent a first 18-cycle PCR with the universal primers M1SS and BC2_uni_R. Regarding the original processing steps: For normalization, 1 million high-quality reads, each with a distinct molecular identifier, were randomly selected from each sample. Reads sharing molecular identifiers were discarded rather than binned into consensus sequences. MiTCR, with a Q25 quality threshold and the strictest error-elimination algorithm, was used for CDR3 identification, clonotype clustering and error correction. A nonparametric unseen species model with Euler transformation was used to estimate lower-bound total TCR beta diversity. TCRdb reran the public reads through fastp at Q25 and MiXCR, keeping productive beta chains. Every distinct CDR3 protein forms one entry, paired with its most common genes and DNA. The V and J calls shown here were made by TCRdb, not taken from the authors' results. The sample table lists 1.6 million or so distinct CDR3 sequences, roughly a third of them with a count of one. The ten largest clones take up roughly 10% of the sample.

The data derive from a study of blood T cells in healthy people across ages (dated by TCRdb to about 2015). Study-wide context: In model experiments, template switching captured roughly one uniquely barcoded TCR beta cDNA molecule for every two T cells. The study measured age-related changes in TCR beta repertoire diversity using deep sequencing normalized with unique cDNA molecular identifiers. The donors were split into four age groups: young (average 16 years), middle-aged (39), aged (more than 60) and long-lived (under 90). To avoid experimental bias, donors of different ages were spread randomly across the sequencing lanes. For two donors (one aged 18 to 30 and one aged 80 or older), the study analyzed two additional independent replicas of 1 million unique cDNA reads from the same blood draw. Study-wide conclusions, independent of this receptor: Because donor CMV infection status was unknown, age-related changes in expanded clonotypes were potentially confounded. There was a strong correlation between observed TCR beta diversity and the percentage of naive T cells measured by flow cytometry. Estimates of total diversity based on one million sequenced T cells were considered lower bounds and underestimates. Observed TCR beta diversity per million T cells fell roughly linearly with age, and a significant reduction was already apparent by age roughly 41. Bulk unsorted PBMC profiling prevented conclusive comparison of naive and antigen-experienced compartments. Compared with the aged group, the long-lived group had more naive CD4+ T cells, fewer expanded clones and increased TCR diversity, suggesting age selection.

The TCR originated in a woman aged 25 to 39 in good health. Sequenced material: blood. The chain links TRBV2 with TRBJ2-1; no D gene call is confident. The CDR3 region reads CASSVRLPRQFF. The nucleotides are TGTGCCAGCAGTGTGCGCTTGCCTCGGCAGTTCTTC.